The next 9 T cell receptor beta chains were all read from a single sample in a study of CD8+CD57+ T cells in acquired aplastic anemia (dated by TCRdb to the late 2010s). These reads were obtained on an Illumina HiSeq 2000. TCR beta VDJ combination and CDR3 sequence profiling used genomic DNA as the template. The public reads were run again by TCRdb, first through fastp at Q25 and then through MiXCR, and only productive beta chains were kept. Under each unique CDR3 protein, matching rows form one entry showing the most common genes and DNA. This sample is represented by around 68,000 distinct CDR3 sequences; under 65% of them were singletons. The ten largest clonotypes hold approximately 8.6% of the sample. The sample taken for sequencing was sorted CD4+, CD8+, or CD8+CD57+ T cells (not recorded which) from PBMCs. The source of these receptors is a human donor in good health, serving as a control.

The V and J genes are TRBV9 and TRBJ1-1; TRBD1 matches 10 bases. V shed 3 bases and J 12 bases; nucleotides not matched to a gene: 11. CDR3 length equals 14 residues. The germline V gene has CDR1 SGDLS and CDR2 YYNGEE. This chain's CDR3 is CASSATRDRGGTFF. Written as DNA, the CDR3 is TGTGCCAGCAGCGCCACCAGGGACAGGGGAGGAACTTTCTTT. The variable domain in full, completed from reference TRBV9 and TRBJ1-1, reads DSGVTQTPKHLITATGQRVTLRCSPRSGDLSVYWYQQSLDQGLQFLIQYYNGEERAKGNILERFSAQQFPDLHSELNLSSLELGDSALYFCASSATRDRGGTFFGQGTRLTVV.

The gene calls are TRBV20-1 and TRBJ2-7, with 11 bases identical to TRBD2. The CDR3 spans 17 residues. Germline V gene sequence: CDR1 DFQATT, CDR2 SNEGSKA (reference sequence). The V segment lost 0 bases and the J segment 4 bases; nucleotides outside the gene matches: 11. For the CDR3, the DNA is TGCAGTGCTAGAGATCCCCCTAGCGGGGGGCGCGGGTACGAGCAGTACTTC. The encoded protein is CSARDPPSGGRGYEQYF.

On this clonotype: The final CDR3 position lacks the conserved phenylalanine or tryptophan, pointing to a likely read error. This chain links TRBV6-1 with TRBJ2-1, with a possible D match to TRBD1 (5 bases). The end of the DNA is better explained by TRBJ2-7, so the J call may be wrong. Germline CDR1 MNHNS, CDR2 SASEGT. The CDR3 totals 14 residues. CDR3 in amino acids: CASSLRAGPYEQYS. CDR3 coding DNA: TGTGCCAGCAGCCTTCGGGCAGGGCCCTACGAGCAGTACTCC.

This chain connects TRBV2 to TRBJ1-2, with D maybe TRBD1 (5 bases). Trimming removed 3 bases at V and 3 bases at J, with 5 bases between. The CDR3 is made up of 12 amino acids. Germline V gene data show CDR1 as SNHLY and CDR2 as FYNNEI. This CDR3 is CASSDRDYGYTF. Here the CDR3 DNA reads TGTGCCAGCAGTGACAGGGACTATGGCTACACCTTC.

The chain recombines TRBV9 with TRBJ2-7, with D maybe TRBD2 (6 bases). This CDR3 contains 14 residues. Germline assignment: CDR1 SGDLS and CDR2 YYNGEE. V was pared by 3 bases and J by 3 bases, with 13 bases between. DNA for the CDR3: TGTGCCAGCAGCGGTGGAGGGGTAGGCTACGAGCAGTACTTC. It is translated as CASSGGGVGYEQYF.

In the case of this clonotype: The junction departs from germline at one end; a sequencing error may be responsible. The CDR3 loop is CASGVDRGNCGYTF. CDR3 in DNA: TGTGCCAGCGGCGTAGACAGGGGAAACTGTGGCTACACCTTC. This rearrangement joins TRBV9 to TRBJ1-2; 8 nucleotides agree with TRBD1. Per germline, CDR1 SGDLS and CDR2 YYNGEE. The CDR3 covers 14 residues.

This clonotype was seen a few times. The J gene is TRBJ2-7, the V gene TRBV4-2, with 7 positions matching TRBD2. CDR1 LGHNA and CDR2 YNFKEQ come from the germline V gene. J was trimmed by 2 bases and V by 4 bases; bases with no gene match: 8. The CDR3 totals 15 residues. This CDR3 reads CASSPTASGAYEQYF. DNA for the CDR3: TGTGCCAGCAGCCCGACTGCTAGCGGAGCCTACGAGCAGTACTTC.

This clonotype appeared many times. The chain recombines TRBV13 with TRBJ1-1; TRBD1 aligns across 7 bases. The CDR3 totals 13 residues. CDR1 and CDR2 (germline): PRHDT, FYEKMQ (reference sequence). With V trimmed by 5 bases and J by 5 bases, 5 bases remained unmatched. The CDR3 spells CASSVTGVTEAFF. The CDR3 bases are TGTGCCAGCAGCGTAACAGGGGTTACTGAAGCTTTCTTT.

The V and J genes are TRBV7-2 and TRBJ2-7; 8 bases align to TRBD1. J was trimmed by 2 bases and V by 4 bases; bases with no gene match: 4. The CDR3 spans 14 residues. The germline gives CDR1 SGHTA, CDR2 FQGNSA. The CDR3 DNA sequence: TGTGCCAGCAGCTCGGGGACAGGAACCTACGAGCAGTACTTC. It codes for CASSSGTGTYEQYF.